The clone carrying this T cell receptor (beta chain) was detected ten times or more. Its antigen is unidentified. The V end lost 6 bases, the J end lost 1 base, and 9 bases lay between the germline ends. CDR1 is LNHDA, CDR2 SQIVND, per germline (reference sequence). The length of the CDR3 is 13 residues. The data derive from a study of glioma-infiltrating T cells. Study observations and caveats: Non-neoplastic patients had below-expected tissue-blood divergence, while all gliomas exceeded expectation.

Using RNA template, CDR3s of TCR alpha and beta were amplified with iRepertoire arm-PCR. TCRdb ran MiXCR on the multiplex PCR reads and lists one entry per CDR3 protein. The sample carries fewer than 200,000 distinct CDR3 sequences, about 40% recorded once. The rearrangement uses TRBV19 and TRBJ1-1; D ambiguous. The sequencing sample was made of glioma tissue, nonneoplastic brain tissue, or PBMCs (not recorded which). The receptor comes from a human donor with low-grade glioma or glioblastoma, undergoing nonglioma brain surgery, or in good health (not recorded which). The CDR3: CASRSMSNTEAFF. The CDR3 coding sequence is TGTGCCAGTAGATCGATGTCGAACACTGAAGCTTTCTTT.